The 19 T cell receptor beta chains below all came from one sample that was sequenced in a study of T cells in Graves' hyperthyroidism and ophthalmopathy. The CDR3 regions of TCR beta were amplified from RNA transcripts. During a first-round RT-PCR of the TCR CDR3, the HTBI primer set was used. TCRdb reprocessed the multiplex PCR reads via MiXCR and lists one record per CDR3 protein. The sample has 400,000 to 550,000 distinct CDR3 sequences, 14% seen once. Sample: blood. These receptors were obtained from a woman aged 18-30 years with Graves' hyperthyroidism.

In its sample, this clonotype was seen many times. The chain has TRBV3-1 and TRBJ2-2; D is perhaps TRBD1 or TRBD2 (6 bases each). Germline V gene data show CDR1 as LGHDT and CDR2 as YNNKEL (reference sequence). V lost 3 bases to trimming and J lost 2 bases, with 13 bases between them. The CDR3 length is 16 residues. The CDR3 region has the DNA TGTGCCAGCAGCCAGGGGGCGGGGACCAACACCGGGGAGCTGTTTTTT. Residues: CASSQGAGTNTGELFF.

In this sample, this clonotype turned up a few times. This chain joins TRBV20-1 and TRBJ2-3; 13 positions match TRBD2. This CDR3 contains 18 residues. Germline V gene sequence: CDR1 DFQATT, CDR2 SNEGSKA (reference sequence). V was clipped by 3 bases and J by 0 bases; unmatched bases: 9. The chain's CDR3 is CSASPGLAGLTSTDTQYF. As DNA, the CDR3 is TGCAGTGCTAGTCCGGGACTAGCGGGACTAACTAGCACAGATACGCAGTATTTT.

This clonotype has a count of ten or more. The V and J genes are TRBV29-1 and TRBJ2-7; D tentatively reads TRBD1 or TRBD2 (5 bases each). This CDR3 is built from 11 residues. CDR1 is SQVTM, CDR2 ANQGSEA, per germline. Deletions cut 4 bases from V and 4 bases from J, with 8 bases between. The CDR3 region is CSVGEGYEQYF. CDR3 nucleotide sequence: TGCAGCGTTGGTGAGGGGTACGAGCAGTACTTC.

There are many counts of this clonotype. V gene TRBV30 combines with J gene TRBJ2-1; 8 nucleotides line up with TRBD2. The J segment lost 3 bases and the V segment lost 3 bases, leaving 7 bases of the junction unmatched. Germline V gives CDR1 GTSNPN, CDR2 SVGIG (reference sequence). There are 15 residues in the CDR3. CDR3 sequence: CAWRRLAYNYNEQFF. In DNA, the CDR3 is TGTGCCTGGAGGAGACTAGCGTATAACTACAATGAGCAGTTCTTC.

As regards this clonotype: A read error is possible here, since a much larger clone lies one base away. This chain connects TRBV11-3 to TRBJ2-1, with 8 bases lining up with TRBD2. J gave up 7 bases and V 1 base, and 6 bases lay outside the gene matches. Per germline, CDR1 SGHNT and CDR2 YENEEA. The length of the CDR3 is 15 residues. The CDR3 region has the DNA TGTGCCAGCAGCTTAGCGTCGGGAGGGCCGAATGAGCAGTTCTTC. As protein: CASSLASGGPNEQFF.

The V gene is TRBV10-3, the J gene TRBJ1-2, with a possible D match to TRBD1 (5 bases). CDR1 is ENHRY and CDR2 is SYGVKD in the germline V gene. There are 14 residues in the CDR3. The germline V and J ends were trimmed by 0 bases and 2 bases, with 7 bases remaining between them. The chain's CDR3 is CAISESWGNYGYTF. The CDR3, as DNA: TGTGCCATCAGTGAGTCATGGGGGAACTATGGCTACACCTTC.

This clonotype came up a few times. The V gene is TRBV10-2, the J gene TRBJ2-1; a possible D gene is TRBD1 (6 bases). Trimming took 9 bases from V and 5 from J, leaving 17 bases between them. Germline CDR1 is WSHSY and CDR2 is SAAADI. The CDR3 sequence is 14 residues long. In nucleotides, the CDR3 is TGCGCCAGTAGAGCCGGGACAAGGGACAATGAGCAGTTCTTC. Translating gives CASRAGTRDNEQFF.

This clonotype was detected many times. This rearrangement joins TRBV6-1 to TRBJ2-1; 9 nucleotides align to TRBD1. This CDR3 contains 16 residues. CDR1 is MNHNS, CDR2 SASEGT, per germline. With 4 bases clipped from V and 0 bases from J, the junction kept 4 bases outside the gene matches. CDR3 DNA sequence: TGTGCCAGCAGTGCGGGACAGGGTCTCTCCTACAATGAGCAGTTCTTC. Protein sequence: CASSAGQGLSYNEQFF.

This clonotype appeared many times. The V gene is TRBV14, the J gene TRBJ2-5; a weak D match, TRBD2 (5 bases). The V gene's germline CDR1 is SGHDN and CDR2 FVKESK. V lost 2 bases, J lost 5 bases, and 15 bases lay in between. This CDR3 is 15 amino acids long. CDR3 sequence (DNA): TGTGCCAGCAGCCAACTCGGAGGTCTGAGGGAGACCCAGTACTTC. It is translated as CASSQLGGLRETQYF. The full variable domain, in which reference TRBV14 and TRBJ2-5 provide the parts outside the CDR3, is EAGVTQFPSHSVIEKGQTVTLRCDPISGHDNLYWYRRVMGKEIKFLLHFVKESKQDESGMPNNRFLAERTGGTYSTLKVQPAELEDSGVYFCASSQLGGLRETQYFGPGTRLLVL.

This clonotype was counted ten times or more. This chain connects TRBV6-1 to TRBJ1-5; TRBD1 matches at 7 bases. The CDR3 totals 15 residues. V was clipped by 5 bases and J by 4 bases; unmatched bases: 8. Germline CDR1 is MNHNS and CDR2 is SASEGT. The CDR3 DNA reads TGTGCCAGCAGTCTCCGGACAGGACGGAATCAGCCCCAGCATTTT. As protein: CASSLRTGRNQPQHF.

The genes are TRBV20-1 and TRBJ1-5, with 12 bases lining up with TRBD1. CDR3 size: 20 residues. V shed 3 bases and J 0 bases; nucleotides not matched to a gene: 15. Looked up from germline, CDR1 is DFQATT and CDR2 is SNEGSKA (reference sequence). CDR3 residues: CSARGTGGAALLYSNQPQHF. The CDR3 bases are TGCAGTGCTAGGGGGACAGGGGGCGCCGCTCTCCTTTATAGCAATCAGCCCCAGCATTTT.

This clonotype has at least ten counts. This chain links TRBV20-1 with TRBJ1-1; possible D gene TRBD1, 6 bases. Per the germline V gene, CDR1 is DFQATT and CDR2 is SNEGSKA (reference sequence). Trimming took 5 bases from V and 0 from J, leaving 13 bases between them. CDR3 length: 14 residues. The CDR3 sequence is CSAQPGALNTEAFF. The CDR3 nucleotides are TGCAGTGCTCAACCAGGGGCTCTGAACACTGAAGCTTTCTTT.

This clonotype was seen ten or more times. The genes are TRBV10-3 and TRBJ2-1; 8 bases map to TRBD2. The length of the CDR3 is 15 residues. The V gene end was trimmed by 7 bases and the J gene end by 9 bases; junction bases not matched to a gene: 14. CDR1 is ENHRY and CDR2 is SYGVKD in the germline V gene. The CDR3 here is CAITTTLAANREQFF. As DNA, the CDR3 is TGTGCCATCACCACCACACTAGCGGCAAATCGTGAGCAGTTCTTC.

This clonotype has a count of ten or more. The chain employs TRBV2 and TRBJ1-2, with D tentatively TRBD1 (5 bases). CDR1 is SNHLY, CDR2 FYNNEI, per germline. V was cut by 6 bases and J by 2 bases, with 10 bases left in between. There are 13 residues in the CDR3. The CDR3 spells CASRGDGNYGYTF. The DNA for the CDR3 is TGTGCCAGCAGGGGGGACGGCAACTATGGCTACACCTTC.

V and J are TRBV9 and TRBJ2-6; D remains unclear. CDR1 SGDLS and CDR2 YYNGEE come from the germline V gene. The CDR3 is made up of 16 amino acids. Trimming removed 0 bases from V and 0 bases from J, with 7 bases in between. The CDR3 loop reads CASSVAKSSGANVLTF. CDR3 coding DNA: TGTGCCAGCAGCGTAGCTAAAAGCTCTGGGGCCAACGTCCTGACTTTC.

Many counts were recorded for this clonotype. V and J are TRBV25-1 and TRBJ1-2; possibly TRBD1 for D (5 bases). V was pared by 2 bases and J by 7 bases, with 11 bases between. CDR1 and CDR2 (germline): MGHDK, SYGVNS. The CDR3 loop spans 13 amino acids. This CDR3 reads CASSEGGGLGYTF. Written as DNA, the CDR3 is TGTGCCAGCAGTGAAGGTGGGGGTCTTGGCTACACCTTC.

This clonotype was recorded many times. The chain combines TRBV12-3 or TRBV12-4 with TRBJ2-1; 8 nucleotides agree with TRBD2. V shed 7 bases and J 6 bases; nucleotides not matched to a gene: 11. The CDR3 contains 15 residues. The CDR3 DNA reads TGTGCCAGCACAATAGGTCTAGCGGGTGGCAATGAGCAGTTCTTC. It codes for CASTIGLAGGNEQFF.

This clonotype was detected ten times or more. The genes are TRBV20-1 and TRBJ1-3; no reliable D call. The CDR3 spans 14 residues. Trimming stripped 6 bases from V and 1 base from J, with 13 bases between. Germline V CDR1 and CDR2: DFQATT, SNEGSKA (reference sequence). CDR3 sequence (DNA): TGCAGTGCGGGAGATTCGGGATCTGGAAACACCATATATTTT. This translates into CSAGDSGSGNTIYF.

To note about this clonotype: A much larger clone lies one base from this, so it may be a read error. The gene calls are TRBV25-1 and TRBJ1-4, with no clear D. Trimming removed 2 bases at V and 5 bases at J, with 9 bases between. This CDR3 contains 14 residues. Germline V gene sequence: CDR1 MGHDK, CDR2 SYGVNS. DNA for the CDR3: TGTGCCAGCAGTGAAAGTTCTTCCAATGAAAAACTGTTTTTT. Translation: CASSESSSNEKLFF.